The TCR beta chain under discussion was sequenced for a study of beta chain features in type 1 diabetes. Expressed TCRB transcripts got sequenced, as all isolated RNA was reverse transcribed. Some clones are missing from TCRdb's copy, which holds only in-frame ones; the method was immunoSEQ multiplex PCR. Counted here are under 350,000 clones, roughly 8% occurring once; the ten biggest clones make up approximately 0.99%. The CDR3 runs to 13 residues. Trimming removed 5 bases from V and 0 bases from J, with 10 bases in between. The germline V gene encodes CDR1 GTSNPN and CDR2 SVGIG (reference sequence).

The source is a woman between 18 and 30 years old in good health. The chain couples TRBV30 to TRBJ1-2; perhaps TRBD1 as D (5 bases). The sequenced material came from central memory CD4+ T cells from blood. The CDR3 sequence: CAWQGRANYGYTF. CDR3 in DNA: TGTGCCTGGCAGGGACGGGCTAACTATGGCTACACCTTC.